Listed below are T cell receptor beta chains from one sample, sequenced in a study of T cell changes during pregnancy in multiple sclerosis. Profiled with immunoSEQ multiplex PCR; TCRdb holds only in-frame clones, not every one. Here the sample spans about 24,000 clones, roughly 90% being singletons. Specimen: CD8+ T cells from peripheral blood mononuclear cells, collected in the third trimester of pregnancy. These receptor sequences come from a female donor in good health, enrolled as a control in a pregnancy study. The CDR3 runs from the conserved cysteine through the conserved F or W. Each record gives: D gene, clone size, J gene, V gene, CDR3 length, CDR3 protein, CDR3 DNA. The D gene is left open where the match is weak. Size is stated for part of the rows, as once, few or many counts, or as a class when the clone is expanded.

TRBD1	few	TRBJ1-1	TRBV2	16	CASGGQGVVMNTEAFF	TGTGCCAGCGGGGGACAGGGGGTTGTCATGAACACTGAAGCTTTCTTT
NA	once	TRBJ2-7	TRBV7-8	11	CASSSNYEQYF	TGTGCCAGCAGTAGTAACTACGAGCAGTACTTC
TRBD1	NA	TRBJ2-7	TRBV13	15	CASSSGTGGSYEQYF	TGTGCCAGCAGCTCGGGGACAGGGGGTAGCTACGAGCAGTACTTC
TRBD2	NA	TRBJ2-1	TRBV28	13	CASSVVGGNEQFF	TGTGCCAGCAGTGTTGTGGGAGGGAATGAGCAGTTCTTC
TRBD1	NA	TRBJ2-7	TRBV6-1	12	CASGDRVHEQYF	TGTGCCAGCGGGGACAGGGTCCACGAGCAGTACTTC
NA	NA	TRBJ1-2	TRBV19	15	CASSIDPTGNYGYTF	TGTGCCAGTAGTATAGATCCCACAGGGAACTATGGCTACACCTTC
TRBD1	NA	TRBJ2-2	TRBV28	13	CASRRTGAGELFF	TGTGCCAGCAGAAGGACAGGGGCCGGGGAGCTGTTTTTT
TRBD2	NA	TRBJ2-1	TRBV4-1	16	CASSLRPGLAGDEQFF	TGCGCCAGCAGCCTTCGACCGGGACTAGCGGGGGATGAGCAGTTCTTC
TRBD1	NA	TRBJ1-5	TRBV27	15	CASRQGFEGNQPQHF	TGTGCCAGCAGACAGGGGTTTGAGGGCAATCAGCCCCAGCATTTT
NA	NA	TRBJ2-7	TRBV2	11	CASRAEDEQYF	TGTGCCAGCAGGGCGGAAGACGAGCAGTACTTC
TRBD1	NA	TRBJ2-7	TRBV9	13	CASSVGTGREQYF	TGTGCCAGCAGCGTAGGGACAGGGAGGGAGCAGTACTTC
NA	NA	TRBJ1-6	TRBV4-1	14	CASSQDTLTGPLHF	TGCGCCAGCAGCCAAGATACCCTGACGGGTCCCCTCCACTTT
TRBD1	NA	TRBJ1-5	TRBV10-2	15	CASSGGQGATQPQHF	TGCGCCAGCAGTGGGGGACAGGGGGCCACTCAGCCCCAGCATTTT
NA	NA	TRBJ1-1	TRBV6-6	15	CASSSTKGQQPEAFF	TGTGCCAGCAGTTCCACTAAAGGACAGCAACCAGAAGCTTTCTTT
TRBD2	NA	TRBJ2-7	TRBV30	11	CAWSVAGEQYF	TGTGCCTGGAGTGTAGCGGGGGAGCAGTACTTC
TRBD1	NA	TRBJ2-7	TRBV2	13	CASRGTDRYEQYF	TGTGCCAGCAGGGGGACAGACAGATACGAGCAGTACTTC
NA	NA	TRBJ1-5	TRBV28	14	CASSFRGINQPQHF	TGTGCCAGCAGTTTTAGGGGGATAAATCAGCCCCAGCATTTT
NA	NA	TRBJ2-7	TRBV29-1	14	CSVDRGEGLYEQYF	TGCAGCGTTGATAGGGGGGAGGGTCTCTACGAGCAGTACTTC
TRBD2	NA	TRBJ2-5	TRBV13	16	CASSARGDQPQETQYF	TGTGCCAGCAGCGCGCGGGGGGACCAACCTCAAGAGACCCAGTACTTC
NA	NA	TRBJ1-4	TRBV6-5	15	CASSATGNSNEKLFF	TGTGCCAGCAGCGCTACAGGGAACTCTAATGAAAAACTGTTTTTT
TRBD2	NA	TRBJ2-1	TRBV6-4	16	CASSVKAGVGYNEQFF	TGTGCCAGCAGTGTAAAAGCGGGAGTAGGATACAATGAGCAGTTCTTC
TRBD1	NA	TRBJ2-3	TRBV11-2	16	CASSLGWDRDTDTQYF	TGTGCCAGCAGCTTGGGTTGGGACAGGGACACAGATACGCAGTATTTT
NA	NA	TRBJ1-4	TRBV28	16	CASTNWGRATNEKLFF	TGTGCCAGCACGAACTGGGGGAGGGCAACTAATGAAAAACTGTTTTTT
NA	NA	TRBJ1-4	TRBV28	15	CASRIGGRDNEKLFF	TGTGCCAGCAGGATCGGGGGACGGGATAATGAAAAACTGTTTTTT
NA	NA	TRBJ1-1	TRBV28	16	CASSLAPLGVNTEAFF	TGTGCCAGCAGTTTAGCGCCATTAGGGGTGAACACTGAAGCTTTCTTT
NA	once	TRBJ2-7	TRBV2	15	CASANGGGSLYEQYF	TGTGCCAGCGCCAATGGGGGCGGGAGTTTATACGAGCAGTACTTC
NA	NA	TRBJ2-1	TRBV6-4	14	CASSDDRQGKEQFF	TGTGCCAGCAGTGACGATCGCCAGGGTAAAGAGCAGTTCTTC
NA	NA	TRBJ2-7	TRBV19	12	CASSTGTYEQYF	TGTGCCAGTAGTACGGGAACCTACGAGCAGTACTTC
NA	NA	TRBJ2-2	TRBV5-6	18	CASSLFYPGTRNTGELFF	TGTGCCAGCAGCTTGTTCTACCCCGGGACACGGAACACCGGGGAGCTGTTTTTT
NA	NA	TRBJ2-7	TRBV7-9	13	CASSSPGSYEQYF	TGTGCCAGCAGCTCCCCCGGTTCCTACGAGCAGTACTTC
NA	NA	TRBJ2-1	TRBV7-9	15	CASRPGQSSYNEQFF	TGTGCCAGCAGACCTGGACAGTCCTCCTACAATGAGCAGTTCTTC
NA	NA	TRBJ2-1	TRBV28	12	CASSLGGGEQFF	TGTGCCAGCAGTTTAGGTGGGGGGGAGCAGTTCTTC
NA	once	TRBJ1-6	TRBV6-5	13	CASTPKENSPLHF	TGTGCCAGCACTCCTAAGGAGAATTCACCCCTCCACTTT
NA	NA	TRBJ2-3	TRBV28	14	CASSDSGLTDTQYF	TGTGCCAGCAGCGATTCCGGACTCACAGATACGCAGTATTTT